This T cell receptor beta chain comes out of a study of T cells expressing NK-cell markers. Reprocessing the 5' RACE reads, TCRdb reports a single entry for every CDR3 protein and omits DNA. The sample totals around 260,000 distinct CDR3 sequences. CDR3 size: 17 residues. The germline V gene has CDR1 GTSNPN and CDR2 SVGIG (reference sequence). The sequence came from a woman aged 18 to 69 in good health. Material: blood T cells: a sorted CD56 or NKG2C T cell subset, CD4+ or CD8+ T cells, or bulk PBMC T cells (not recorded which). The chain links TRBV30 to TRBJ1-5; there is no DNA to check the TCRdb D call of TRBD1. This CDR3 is CAWSPIRDRGKNQPQHF.